The 5 T cell receptor beta chains below all came from one sample that was sequenced in a study of T cells in tumors after PD-1 blockade. Using immunoSEQ multiplex PCR, the repertoire was profiled, and TCRdb retains in-frame clones only, with some absent. This sample has 45,000 to 60,000 clones, with approximately 79% found just once. Material: PBMCs, obtained before anti-PD-1 therapy. These TCRs come from a human donor with advanced basal cell or squamous cell carcinoma (not recorded which).

The rearrangement uses TRBV7-9 and TRBJ1-6; D is unresolved. Germline V gene lookup returns CDR1 SEHNR and CDR2 FQNEAQ (reference sequence). The CDR3 extends over 15 amino acids. V was shortened by 1 base and J by 0 bases, with 4 bases between the two germline ends. CDR3 in DNA: TGTGCCAGCAGCTTAGGGAGCTCCTATAATTCACCCCTCCACTTT. Translation: CASSLGSSYNSPLHF.

V gene TRBV19 combines with J gene TRBJ1-2; D ambiguous. V gave up 9 bases and J gave up 2 bases, with 13 bases separating them. The CDR3 spans 13 residues. The germline gives CDR1 LNHDA, CDR2 SQIVND (reference sequence). The CDR3: CASQLGTNYGYTF. The CDR3 DNA reads TGTGCCAGCCAGTTGGGAACAAACTATGGCTACACCTTC.

This clone is a singleton in its sample. The chain has TRBV7-2 and TRBJ1-1; D is unclear. The germline V gene encodes CDR1 SGHTA and CDR2 FQGNSA. CDR3 length equals 13 residues. V was trimmed by 1 base and J by 0 bases, leaving 3 bases between them. The CDR3 spells CASSLEVNTEAFF. CDR3 DNA: TGTGCCAGCAGCTTAGAAGTGAACACTGAAGCTTTCTTT.

The rearrangement joins TRBV29-1 to TRBJ2-1; D perhaps matches TRBD2 (5 bases). The V gene's germline CDR1 is SQVTM and CDR2 ANQGSEA. The CDR3 is 12 residues long. With 6 bases removed from V and 6 bases from J, the gap between germline ends came to 12 bases. CDR3 sequence: CSVSPSSNEQFF. The CDR3 DNA reads TGCAGCGTGAGTCCTAGCTCCAATGAGCAGTTCTTC.

The V gene is TRBV5-4, the J gene TRBJ2-1, with D tentatively TRBD1 (6 bases). CDR1 and CDR2 from the germline V gene are SGHNT and YYREEE (reference sequence). Trimming cost V 5 bases and J 5 bases, with 8 bases left between them. The CDR3 length is 12 residues. The CDR3 region is CASRGTNNEQFF. The DNA for the CDR3 is TGTGCCAGCAGGGGGACAAACAATGAGCAGTTCTTC.